This TCR beta chain is drawn from a study of blood T cell repertoires in COVID-19. Background on the study: PBMCs, B-cell-depleted T cells, or T cells provided the cDNA or gDNA that made up the material.

Participants came from some 23 US areas, aged roughly 18 to 95 years. Grouping used clinical history reported by participants in a survey and questionnaire. Someone with COVID-19 had been met by exposed participants within 2 weeks before study entry. Profiled with immunoSEQ multiplex PCR; TCRdb holds only in-frame clones, not every one. Among around 250,000 clones listed, more than 80% were seen once. Germline CDR1 SGDLS, CDR2 YYNGEE. This CDR3 region has 13 residues. V was cut by 1 base and J by 5 bases, with 9 bases left in between. The chain recombines TRBV9 with TRBJ2-5, with D hard to call. Specimen: PBMCs or T cells enriched from blood (not recorded which). This clonotype was obtained from a man aged 50 to 59 who had been exposed to COVID-19. CDR3 sequence reads: CASSVWVGETQYF. CDR3 coding DNA: TGTGCCAGCAGCGTATGGGTCGGGGAGACCCAGTACTTC.